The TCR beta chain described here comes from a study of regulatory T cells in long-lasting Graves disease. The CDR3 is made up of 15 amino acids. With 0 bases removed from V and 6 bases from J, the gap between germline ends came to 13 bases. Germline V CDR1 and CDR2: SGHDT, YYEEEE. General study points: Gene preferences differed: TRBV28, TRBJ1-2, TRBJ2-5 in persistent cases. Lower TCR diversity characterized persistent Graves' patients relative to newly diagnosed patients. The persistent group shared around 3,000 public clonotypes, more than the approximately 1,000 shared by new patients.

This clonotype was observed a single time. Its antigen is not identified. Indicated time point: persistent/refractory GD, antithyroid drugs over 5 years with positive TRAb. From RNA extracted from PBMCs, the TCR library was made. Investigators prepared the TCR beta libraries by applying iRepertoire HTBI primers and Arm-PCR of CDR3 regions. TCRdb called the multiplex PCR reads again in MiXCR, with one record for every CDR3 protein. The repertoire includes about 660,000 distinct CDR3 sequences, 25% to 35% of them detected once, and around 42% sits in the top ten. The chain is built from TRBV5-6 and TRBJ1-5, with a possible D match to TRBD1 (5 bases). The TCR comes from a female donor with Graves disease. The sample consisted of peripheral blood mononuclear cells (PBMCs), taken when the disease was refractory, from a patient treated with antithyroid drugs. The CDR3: CASSLGPGAGQPQHF. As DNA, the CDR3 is TGTGCCAGCAGCTTGGGTCCCGGGGCTGGTCAGCCCCAGCATTTT.